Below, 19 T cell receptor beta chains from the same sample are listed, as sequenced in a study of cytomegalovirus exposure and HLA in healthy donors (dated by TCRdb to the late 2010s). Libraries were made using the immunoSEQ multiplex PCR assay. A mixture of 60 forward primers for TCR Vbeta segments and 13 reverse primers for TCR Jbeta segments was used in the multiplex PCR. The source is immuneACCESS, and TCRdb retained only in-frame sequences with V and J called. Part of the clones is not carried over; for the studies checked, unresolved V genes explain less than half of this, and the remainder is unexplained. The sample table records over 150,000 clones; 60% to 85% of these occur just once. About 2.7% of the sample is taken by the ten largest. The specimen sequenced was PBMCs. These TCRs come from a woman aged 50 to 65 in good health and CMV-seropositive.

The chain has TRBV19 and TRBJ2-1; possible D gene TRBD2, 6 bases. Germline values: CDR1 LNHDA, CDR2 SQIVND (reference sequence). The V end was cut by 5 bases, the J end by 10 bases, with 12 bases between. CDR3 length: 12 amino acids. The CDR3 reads CASSGSGREQFF. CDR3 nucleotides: TGTGCCAGTAGTGGTAGCGGAAGAGAGCAGTTCTTC.

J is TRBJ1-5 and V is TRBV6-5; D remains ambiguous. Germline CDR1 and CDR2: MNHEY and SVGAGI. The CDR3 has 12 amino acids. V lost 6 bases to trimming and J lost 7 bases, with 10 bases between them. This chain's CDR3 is CASRGWRQPQHF. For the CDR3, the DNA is TGTGCCAGCAGAGGCTGGAGACAGCCCCAGCATTTT.

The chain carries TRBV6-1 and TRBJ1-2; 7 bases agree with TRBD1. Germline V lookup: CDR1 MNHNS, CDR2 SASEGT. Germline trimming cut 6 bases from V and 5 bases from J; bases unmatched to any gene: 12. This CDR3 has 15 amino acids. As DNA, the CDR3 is TGTGCCAGCAGAGTGGGATTTGACAGGGATTATGGCTACACCTTC. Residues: CASRVGFDRDYGYTF.

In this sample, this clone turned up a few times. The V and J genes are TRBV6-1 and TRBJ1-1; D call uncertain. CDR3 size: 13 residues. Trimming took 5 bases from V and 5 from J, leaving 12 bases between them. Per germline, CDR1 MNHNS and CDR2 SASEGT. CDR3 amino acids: CASSSTSWTEAFF. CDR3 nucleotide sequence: TGTGCCAGCAGTTCAACTAGTTGGACTGAAGCTTTCTTT.

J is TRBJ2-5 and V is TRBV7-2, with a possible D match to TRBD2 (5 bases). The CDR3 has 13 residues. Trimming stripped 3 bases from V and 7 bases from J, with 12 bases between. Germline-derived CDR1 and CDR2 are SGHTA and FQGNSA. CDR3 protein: CASSFEGWGTQYF. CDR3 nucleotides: TGTGCCAGCAGCTTCGAGGGTTGGGGGACCCAGTACTTC.

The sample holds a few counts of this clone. The CDR3 loop reads CASSSQDSSYNEQFF. The CDR3 coding sequence is TGCGCCAGCAGCTCCCAGGACAGCTCCTACAATGAGCAGTTCTTC. The chain has TRBV5-1 and TRBJ2-1; D is possibly TRBD1 (6 bases). The CDR3 totals 15 residues. Deletions cut 3 bases from V and 0 bases from J, with 10 bases between. Per germline, CDR1 SGHRS and CDR2 YFSETQ.

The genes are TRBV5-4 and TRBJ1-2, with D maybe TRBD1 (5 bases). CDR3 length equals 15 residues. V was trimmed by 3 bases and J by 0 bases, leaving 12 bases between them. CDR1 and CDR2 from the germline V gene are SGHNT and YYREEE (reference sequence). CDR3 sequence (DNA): TGTGCCAGCAGCTCAACAGGATTCGCTAACTATGGCTACACCTTC. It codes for CASSSTGFANYGYTF.

The CDR3 spells CASSPGQGAREQYF. The CDR3, as DNA: TGTGCCAGCAGCCCGGGACAGGGGGCGAGAGAGCAGTACTTC. The gene calls are TRBV7-3 and TRBJ2-7; 12 positions match TRBD1. V dropped 5 bases and J dropped 7; count of bases not matched to a gene: 6. There are 14 residues in the CDR3. Germline V gene data show CDR1 as SGHTA and CDR2 as FQGTGA.

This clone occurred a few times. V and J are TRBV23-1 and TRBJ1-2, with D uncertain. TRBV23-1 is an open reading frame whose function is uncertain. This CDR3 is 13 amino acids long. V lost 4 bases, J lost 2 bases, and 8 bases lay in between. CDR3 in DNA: TGCGCCAGCAGTCGGGCTGGCAACTATGGCTACACCTTC. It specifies CASSRAGNYGYTF.

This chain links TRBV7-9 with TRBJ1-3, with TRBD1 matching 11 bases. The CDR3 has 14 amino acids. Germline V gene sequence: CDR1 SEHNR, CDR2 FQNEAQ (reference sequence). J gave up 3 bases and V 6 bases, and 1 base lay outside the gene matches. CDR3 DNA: TGTGCCAGCAGGGGACAGGGGGGTGGAAACACCATATATTTT. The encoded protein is CASRGQGGGNTIYF.

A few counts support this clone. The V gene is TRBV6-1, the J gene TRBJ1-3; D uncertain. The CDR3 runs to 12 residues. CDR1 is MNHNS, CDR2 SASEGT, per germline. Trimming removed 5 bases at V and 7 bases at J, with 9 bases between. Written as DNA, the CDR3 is TGTGCCAGCAGTTTCGAAGCGAACACCATATATTTT. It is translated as CASSFEANTIYF.

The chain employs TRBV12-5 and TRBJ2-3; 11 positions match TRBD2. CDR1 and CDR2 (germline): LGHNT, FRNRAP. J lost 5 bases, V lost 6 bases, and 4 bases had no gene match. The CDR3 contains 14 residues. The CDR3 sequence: CASGYGLAGDTQYF. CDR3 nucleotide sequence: TGTGCTAGTGGATACGGACTAGCGGGAGATACGCAGTATTTT. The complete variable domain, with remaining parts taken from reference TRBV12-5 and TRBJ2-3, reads DARVTQTPRHKVTEMGQEVTMRCQPILGHNTVFWYRQTMMQGLELLAYFRNRAPLDDSGMPKDRFSAEMPDATLATLKIQPSEPRDSAVYFCASGYGLAGDTQYFGPGTRLTVL.

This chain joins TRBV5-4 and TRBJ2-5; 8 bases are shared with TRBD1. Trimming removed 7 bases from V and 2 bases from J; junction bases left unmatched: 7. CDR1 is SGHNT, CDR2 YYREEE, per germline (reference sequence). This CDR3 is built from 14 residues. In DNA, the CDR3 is TGTGCCAGCGGCCGGGACAGGAGGCAAGAGACCCAGTACTTC. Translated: CASGRDRRQETQYF.

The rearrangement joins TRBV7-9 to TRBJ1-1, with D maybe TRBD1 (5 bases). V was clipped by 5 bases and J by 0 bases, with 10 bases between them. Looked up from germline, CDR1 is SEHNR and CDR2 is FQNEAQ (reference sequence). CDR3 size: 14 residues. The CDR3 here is CASSARQLNTEAFF. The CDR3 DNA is TGTGCCAGCAGCGCTCGACAGCTGAACACTGAAGCTTTCTTT. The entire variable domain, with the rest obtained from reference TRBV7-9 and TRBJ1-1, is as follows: DTGVSQNPRHKITKRGQNVTFRCDPISEHNRLYWYRQTLGQGPEFLTYFQNEAQLEKSRLLSDRFSAERPKGSFSTLEIQRTEQGDSAMYLCASSARQLNTEAFFGQGTRLTVV.

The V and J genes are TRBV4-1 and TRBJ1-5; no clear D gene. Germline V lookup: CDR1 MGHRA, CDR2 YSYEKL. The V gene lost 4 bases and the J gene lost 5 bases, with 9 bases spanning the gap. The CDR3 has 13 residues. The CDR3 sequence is CASSLIFDQPQHF. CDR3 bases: TGCGCCAGCAGCCTAATCTTTGATCAGCCCCAGCATTTT.

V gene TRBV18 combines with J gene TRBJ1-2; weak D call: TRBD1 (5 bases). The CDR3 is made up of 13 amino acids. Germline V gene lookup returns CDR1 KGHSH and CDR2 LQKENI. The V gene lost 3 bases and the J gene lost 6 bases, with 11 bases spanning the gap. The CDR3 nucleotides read TGTGCCAGCTCACCCAGGACACGGGATGGCTACACCTTC. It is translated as CASSPRTRDGYTF.

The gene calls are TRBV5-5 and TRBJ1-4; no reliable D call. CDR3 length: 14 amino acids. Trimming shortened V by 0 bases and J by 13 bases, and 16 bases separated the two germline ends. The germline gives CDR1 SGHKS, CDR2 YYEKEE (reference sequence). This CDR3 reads CASSLVAGDGRLFF. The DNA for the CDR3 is TGTGCCAGCAGCTTGGTGGCCGGGGATGGACGACTGTTTTTT.

CDR3 in amino acids: CASSFAGEGGYTF. The DNA for the CDR3 is TGTGCCAGCAGCTTTGCAGGTGAGGGCGGCTACACCTTC. The rearrangement links TRBV5-6 to TRBJ1-2; D unresolved. This CDR3 is built from 13 residues. Trimming stripped 2 bases from V and 8 bases from J, with 13 bases between. Germline CDR1 and CDR2: SGHDT and YYEEEE.

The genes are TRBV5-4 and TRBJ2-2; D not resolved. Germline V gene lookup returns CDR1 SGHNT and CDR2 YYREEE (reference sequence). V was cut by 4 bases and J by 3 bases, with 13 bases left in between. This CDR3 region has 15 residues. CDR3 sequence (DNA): TGTGCCAGCAGCGCTAAGCGAAAGGACACCGGGGAGCTGTTTTTT. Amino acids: CASSAKRKDTGELFF.